The 16 T cell receptor beta chains reported below all come from one sample, sequenced in a study of Tregs in tolerant kidney transplant recipients. The nonmyeloablative bone marrow transplants came from related graft donors, with transient mixed chimerism. Assay used: immunoSEQ multiplex PCR; TCRdb lists only in-frame clones, some missing. The table records 81,000 or so clones, 91% of them present only once. Sample: CD4+ T cells from blood (PBMCs), taken 24 months after the transplant. These receptors were collected from a human patient who received a combined kidney and bone marrow transplant. The graft donor may have given rise to some T cells.

The V and J genes are TRBV4-3 and TRBJ2-3; 12 bases align to TRBD2. This CDR3 has 19 amino acids. V shed 2 bases, J shed 2 bases, and the junction held 11 bases outside the gene matches. Germline values: CDR1 LGHNA, CDR2 YSLEER. The CDR3 DNA follows: TGCGCCAGCAGCCAAAGGTCTAGCGGGGGGGTAGGCGTCACAGATACGCAGTATTTT. Encoded protein: CASSQRSSGGVGVTDTQYF.

The chain carries TRBV5-1 and TRBJ2-5, with 10 positions matching TRBD2. The V and J ends lost 1 base and 5 bases, in that order; junction bases with no gene match: 8. The CDR3 runs 16 residues. Germline lookup yields CDR1 SGHRS and CDR2 YFSETQ. The CDR3 loop reads CASSLMVAGGTETQYF. For the CDR3, the DNA is TGCGCCAGCAGCTTGATGGTAGCGGGGGGAACGGAGACCCAGTACTTC.

The chain couples TRBV5-1 to TRBJ2-1; 7 nucleotides line up with TRBD2. Germline V gene data show CDR1 as SGHRS and CDR2 as YFSETQ. The CDR3 extends over 18 amino acids. With 3 bases clipped from V and 4 bases from J, the junction kept 16 bases outside the gene matches. The CDR3 DNA reads TGCGCCAGCAGCTGGGGTAGTGGCGGGAGCCGAGAGTACAATGAGCAGTTCTTC. Its protein is CASSWGSGGSREYNEQFF.

Worth noting for this clone: Other DNA sequences within the sample encode an identical CDR3. J is TRBJ1-5 and V is TRBV5-6; D is perhaps TRBD1 (6 bases). Germline lookup yields CDR1 SGHDT and CDR2 YYEEEE. V gave up 2 bases and J gave up 2 bases, with 11 bases separating them. CDR3 size: 15 residues. The CDR3 sequence is CASSLKGVGNQPQHF. In DNA form, the CDR3 reads TGTGCCAGCAGCTTAAAGGGGGTTGGCAATCAGCCCCAGCATTTT.

The chain couples TRBV5-1 to TRBJ2-2; 7 bases agree with TRBD1. Germline-derived CDR1 and CDR2 are SGHRS and YFSETQ. The CDR3 runs to 18 residues. V gave up 1 base and J gave up 2 bases; unmatched junction bases: 11. The CDR3 DNA reads TGCGCCAGCAGCTTGTTGCAAGGTGGGACAGCCAACACCGGGGAGCTGTTTTTT. Translation: CASSLLQGGTANTGELFF. The full variable domain, rest sourced from reference TRBV5-1 and TRBJ2-2, is KAGVTQTPRYLIKTRGQQVTLSCSPISGHRSVSWYQQTPGQGLQFLFEYFSETQRNKGNFPGRFSGRQFSNSRSEMNVSTLELGDSALYLCASSLLQGGTANTGELFFGEGSRLTVL.

In regard to this clone: The junction does not match germline at one end; this may be a read error. Other DNA sequences in the sample encode the same CDR3. The V gene is TRBV28, the J gene TRBJ1-6; tentatively, D is TRBD1 (5 bases). Germline V lookup: CDR1 MDHEN, CDR2 SYDVKM. CDR3 length: 17 residues. Here the CDR3 DNA reads TGTGCCAGCATCGCCCTAGGGAGGGGTTCCTATAATTCCCCCCTCCACTTT. Protein sequence: CASIALGRGSYNSPLHF. The full variable domain, completed using reference TRBV28 and TRBJ1-6, is DVKVTQSSRYLVKRTGEKVFLECVQDMDHENMFWYRQDPGLGLRLIYFSYDVKMKEKGDIPEGYSVSREKKERFSLILESASTNQTSMYLCASIALGRGSYNSPLHFGNGTRLTVT.

This sequence joins TRBV19 and TRBJ2-3; TRBD2 might be the D (7 bases). The V end lost 3 bases, the J end lost 4 bases, and 14 bases lay between the germline ends. CDR1 is LNHDA and CDR2 is SQIVND in the germline V gene (reference sequence). The CDR3 contains 15 residues. CDR3: CASSIRGRGPDTQYF. CDR3 DNA sequence: TGTGCCAGTAGTATCCGGGGGCGGGGGCCAGATACGCAGTATTTT. Full variable domain (missing parts from reference TRBV19 and TRBJ2-3): DGGITQSPKYLFRKEGQNVTLSCEQNLNHDAMYWYRQDPGQGLRLIYYSQIVNDFQKGDIAEGYSVSREKKESFPLTVTSAQKNPTAFYLCASSIRGRGPDTQYFGPGTRLTVL.

This clone appeared once. This chain uses TRBV30 with TRBJ2-3; tentatively, D is TRBD1 (6 bases). The germline gives CDR1 GTSNPN, CDR2 SVGIG (reference sequence). The CDR3 is made up of 14 amino acids. V lost 7 bases and J 8 bases, leaving 22 bases between the germline ends. The CDR3 sequence is CASQGTTLAGTQYF. The CDR3 DNA reads as TGTGCCTCACAGGGTACCACTTTGGCGGGTACGCAGTATTTT.

The chain links TRBV4-1 to TRBJ1-1; no firm D call. Trimming removed 2 bases at V and 1 base at J, with 17 bases between. The CDR3 extends over 17 amino acids. Germline V CDR1 and CDR2: MGHRA, YSYEKL. The CDR3 region is CASSQLGVWQTNTEAFF. The DNA for the CDR3 is TGCGCCAGCAGCCAACTCGGAGTCTGGCAGACGAACACTGAAGCTTTCTTT.

This rearrangement joins TRBV27 to TRBJ2-2; no clear D gene. This CDR3 has 14 residues. V was clipped by 3 bases and J by 2 bases, with 7 bases between them. CDR1 and CDR2 from the germline V gene are MNHEY and SMNVEV (reference sequence). The CDR3 bases are TGTGCCAGCAGTTTCCTCAGAAACACCGGGGAGCTGTTTTTT. Translated, it gives CASSFLRNTGELFF.

The chain combines TRBV6-5 with TRBJ1-4; D uncertain. Trimming pared 6 bases from V and 5 bases from J, leaving 13 bases between. CDR1 and CDR2 (germline): MNHEY, SVGAGI. There are 14 residues in the CDR3. The CDR3 coding sequence is TGTGCCAGCAGCCCACCCGGGATAAATGAAAAACTGTTTTTT. The encoded protein is CASSPPGINEKLFF.

Points on this clone: No DNA is shown, since the ends of the CDR3 on it are uncertain; the CDR3 is the one TCRdb lists. V gene TRBV29-1 combines with J gene TRBJ2-2; TRBD2, the table's D call, was not compared with the DNA. The CDR3 has 16 amino acids, counting both end residues. Germline assignment: CDR1 SQVTM and CDR2 ANQGSEA. The CDR3 protein is CSVSGPGGLDTGELFF.

V gene TRBV4-2 combines with J gene TRBJ2-1; 7 bases line up with TRBD2. V gave up 7 bases and J gave up 3 bases; unmatched junction bases: 3. The CDR3 runs to 13 residues. The V gene's germline CDR1 is LGHNA and CDR2 YNFKEQ. The CDR3 sequence: CASTSGYYNEQFF. As DNA, the CDR3 is TGTGCCAGCACTAGCGGATACTACAATGAGCAGTTCTTC.

The CDR3 sequence is CAISERQGDTGELFF. The CDR3 region has the DNA TGTGCCATCAGTGAACGACAGGGGGACACCGGGGAGCTGTTTTTT. The rearrangement joins TRBV10-3 to TRBJ2-2; 9 positions agree with TRBD1. Trimming at V came to 3 bases and at J to 3 bases, leaving 2 bases not matched to a gene. The CDR3 loop spans 15 amino acids. Germline lookup yields CDR1 ENHRY and CDR2 SYGVKD.

V and J are TRBV10-3 and TRBJ1-1; D remains unclear. The CDR3 sequence is 14 residues long. V was shortened by 4 bases and J by 1 base, with 10 bases between the two germline ends. Per the germline V gene, CDR1 is ENHRY and CDR2 is SYGVKD. The CDR3 here is CAISVGGKNTEAFF. The CDR3 DNA reads TGTGCCATCAGTGTGGGAGGGAAGAACACTGAAGCTTTCTTT.

The chain has TRBV7-2 and TRBJ2-1, with TRBD2 as a possible D gene (6 bases). Germline CDR1 SGHTA, CDR2 FQGNSA. The ends were cut back, 6 bases at V and 5 bases at J, with 20 bases in the middle. The CDR3 runs 16 residues. The CDR3 coding sequence is TGTGCCAGCAGAAGTCCCGCGGGATTGAGGCACAATGAGCAGTTCTTC. Translation gives CASRSPAGLRHNEQFF.